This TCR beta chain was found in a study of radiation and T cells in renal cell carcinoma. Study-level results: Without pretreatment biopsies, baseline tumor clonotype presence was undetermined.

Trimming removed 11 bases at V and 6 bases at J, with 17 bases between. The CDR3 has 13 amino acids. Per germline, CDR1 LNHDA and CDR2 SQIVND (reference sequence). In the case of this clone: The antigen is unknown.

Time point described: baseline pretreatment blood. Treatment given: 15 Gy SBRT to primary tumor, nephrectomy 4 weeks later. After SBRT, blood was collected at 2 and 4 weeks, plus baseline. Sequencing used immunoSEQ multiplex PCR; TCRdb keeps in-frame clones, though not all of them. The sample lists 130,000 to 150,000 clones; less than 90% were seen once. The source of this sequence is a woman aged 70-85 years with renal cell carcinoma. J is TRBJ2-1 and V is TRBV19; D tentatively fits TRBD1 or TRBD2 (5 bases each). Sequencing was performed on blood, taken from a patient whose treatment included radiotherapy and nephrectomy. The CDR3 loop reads CAARGPAVNEQFF. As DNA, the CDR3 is TGTGCCGCCCGGGGCCCGGCTGTCAATGAGCAGTTCTTC.